The 12 T cell receptor beta chains below were found in one sample sequenced in a study of blood T cells in healthy people across ages. Next came a second PCR, run for about 7 to 12 cycles, which used a sample-barcoded 5' primer along with a J-beta primer mix. One entry per CDR3 protein, called by TCRdb with MiXCR from the 5' RACE reads. The sample gives 1.2 million to 1.5 million distinct CDR3 sequences, roughly 59% of which show up once; more than 6% is in the top ten. The sequenced sample was blood. The receptors come from a man between 18 and 29 years old in good health.

This chain connects TRBV20-1 to TRBJ1-5, with TRBD1 as a possible D gene (6 bases). Trimming took 0 bases from V and 7 from J, leaving 16 bases between them. CDR3 length: 15 residues. Germline V gene sequence: CDR1 DFQATT, CDR2 SNEGSKA (reference sequence). The CDR3 loop is CSARDNMGARQPQHF. The CDR3 nucleotides are TGCAGTGCTAGAGATAATATGGGGGCGCGCCAGCCCCAGCATTTT.

V is TRBV4-2 and J is TRBJ2-2; 8 bases are shared with TRBD1. The CDR3 loop spans 21 amino acids. With 0 bases clipped from V and 4 bases from J, the junction kept 19 bases outside the gene matches. The germline V gene encodes CDR1 LGHNA and CDR2 YNFKEQ. The CDR3 sequence is CASSQDRRDRIPAFTTGELFF. CDR3 coding DNA: TGTGCCAGCAGCCAAGATCGCCGGGACAGGATACCTGCCTTTACCACCGGGGAGCTGTTTTTT.

J is TRBJ2-2 and V is TRBV15, with 7 bases identical to TRBD1. Germline values: CDR1 LNHNV, CDR2 YYDKDF (reference sequence). The CDR3 spans 14 residues. The ends lost 9 bases at V and 2 bases at J; junction bases unmatched: 6. The CDR3 is CATRGTANTGELFF. The CDR3 bases are TGTGCCACAAGGGGGACAGCAAACACCGGGGAGCTGTTTTTT.

This chain links TRBV27 with TRBJ2-4, with a weak D call TRBD1 (5 bases). Trimming pared 5 bases from V and 0 bases from J, leaving 11 bases between. Per germline, CDR1 MNHEY and CDR2 SMNVEV (reference sequence). The CDR3 consists of 15 residues. CDR3 in amino acids: CASSIGHLAKNIQYF. CDR3 nucleotides: TGTGCCAGCAGTATCGGACACCTAGCCAAAAACATTCAGTACTTC.

The sample holds many counts of this clonotype. J is TRBJ2-3 and V is TRBV12-3 or TRBV12-4; 12 positions match TRBD2. The CDR3 has 14 residues. The V and J ends lost 8 bases and 0 bases, in that order; junction bases with no gene match: 0. CDR3 sequence reads: CASGTSGSTDTQYF. The CDR3 region has the DNA TGTGCCAGCGGGACTAGCGGGAGCACAGATACGCAGTATTTT.

The gene calls are TRBV28 and TRBJ1-4; weak D call: TRBD1 (5 bases). CDR3 length: 14 amino acids. Germline CDR1 MDHEN, CDR2 SYDVKM. V lost 3 bases and J 4 bases, leaving 9 bases between the germline ends. The CDR3 sequence: CASSFRQFNEKLFF. The CDR3 nucleotides read TGTGCCAGCAGTTTTAGACAGTTTAATGAAAAACTGTTTTTT.

This clonotype was counted a few times. J is TRBJ2-3 and V is TRBV20-1; D is uncertain. The V gene's germline CDR1 is DFQATT and CDR2 SNEGSKA (reference sequence). This CDR3 is built from 14 residues. V gave up 8 bases and J gave up 1 base, with 16 bases separating them. In DNA, the CDR3 is TGCAGTACGTACGATACAACGGGCACAGATACGCAGTATTTT. Amino acid sequence: CSTYDTTGTDTQYF.

This chain connects TRBV6-2 or TRBV6-3 to TRBJ1-2; tentatively, D is TRBD1 (6 bases). The CDR3 length is 12 residues. Trimming stripped 2 bases from V and 7 bases from J, with 8 bases between. The germline V gene encodes CDR1 MNHEY and CDR2 SVGEGT. The CDR3 DNA sequence: TGTGCCAGCAGTTACGGACAGAGTGGCTACACCTTC. Translating it yields CASSYGQSGYTF.

The chain recombines TRBV4-3 with TRBJ1-4; 7 positions agree with TRBD1. This CDR3 has 16 residues. Germline V gene lookup returns CDR1 LGHNA and CDR2 YSLEER. The V segment lost 0 bases and the J segment 3 bases; nucleotides outside the gene matches: 4. The CDR3 DNA sequence: TGCGCCAGCAGCCAAGAAGAGGGGGCAGCTAATGAAAAACTGTTTTTT. Amino acid sequence: CASSQEEGAANEKLFF.

In DNA, the CDR3 is TGTGCCAGCAGCTTAGCGCGGGCCGGAGGCCCCTACAATGAGCAGTTCTTC. Its translation is CASSLARAGGPYNEQFF. The chain recombines TRBV7-2 with TRBJ2-1; D is possibly TRBD2 (5 bases). Trimming pared 0 bases from V and 2 bases from J, leaving 14 bases between. Germline CDR1 and CDR2: SGHTA and FQGNSA. CDR3 size: 17 residues.

CDR3 bases: TGTGCCAGCAGCCGGACCCGGGATGGAATAACCAAAAACATTCAGTACTTC. It encodes CASSRTRDGITKNIQYF. The chain recombines TRBV5-6 with TRBJ2-4, with TRBD2 as a possible D gene (5 bases). Germline values: CDR1 SGHDT, CDR2 YYEEEE. The CDR3 has 17 residues. The V end lost 4 bases, the J end lost 2 bases, and 19 bases lay between the germline ends.

This chain connects TRBV19 to TRBJ2-5; TRBD1 matches at 7 bases. The ends lost 6 bases at V and 1 base at J; junction bases unmatched: 5. This CDR3 comprises 14 residues. CDR1 and CDR2 (germline): LNHDA, SQIVND (reference sequence). The CDR3 DNA reads TGTGCCAGTAGCCCGACAGGGTCCCAAGAGACCCAGTACTTC. Amino acids: CASSPTGSQETQYF. The entire variable domain, with the rest obtained from reference TRBV19 and TRBJ2-5, is as follows: DGGITQSPKYLFRKEGQNVTLSCEQNLNHDAMYWYRQDPGQGLRLIYYSQIVNDFQKGDIAEGYSVSREKKESFPLTVTSAQKNPTAFYLCASSPTGSQETQYFGPGTRLLVL.